This is a list of T cell receptor beta chains from one sample in a study of graft-versus-host responses after intestinal transplantation. Assay used: immunoSEQ multiplex PCR; TCRdb lists only in-frame clones, some missing. The data contain tens of thousands of clones, 90% to 95% of them singletons. The sequencing here drew on PBMCs, taken around 120 days after intestinal transplantation. These receptors were collected from a human patient who received an intestinal transplant, so some T cells may come from the graft donor. CDR3s include the opening cysteine and the closing phenylalanine or tryptophan. D genes are given only for firm matches. Clone size appears in some rows only: once, few, many, or a class for an expanded clone.

j_call	v_call	d_call	clone_size	cdr3_nt	cdr3_aa
TRBJ2-7	TRBV6-5	.	.	TGTGCCAGCAGTTTAACCGGACCCTACGAGCAGTACTTC	CASSLTGPYEQYF
TRBJ2-3	TRBV6-6	.	.	TGTGCCAGCAGTTACCCCACAGATACGCAGTATTTT	CASSYPTDTQYF
TRBJ1-1	TRBV23-1	.	.	TGCGCCAGCAGTCAATCAAAAGGGATCCTCGAAGCTTTCTTT	CASSQSKGILEAFF
TRBJ1-1	TRBV6-6	.	few	TGTGCCAGCAGGAGGGCCTTTTCCCCCAACACTGAAGCTTTCTTT	CASRRAFSPNTEAFF
TRBJ2-7	TRBV14	TRBD1	once	TGTGCCAGCAGCCTTCGACAGGGGGCCTACGAGCAGTACTTC	CASSLRQGAYEQYF
TRBJ2-2	TRBV27	TRBD1	.	TGTGCCAGCAGTTTATCATACAGGGGAGGGGAGCTGTTTTTT	CASSLSYRGGELFF
TRBJ1-1	TRBV5-1	TRBD1	.	TGCGCCAGCAGCTTGGACCCAGGACAGGCGGTGAACACTGAAGCTTTCTTT	CASSLDPGQAVNTEAFF
TRBJ2-1	TRBV7-9	.	.	TGTGCCAGCAGCTTTAGCTCCTACAATGAGCAGTTCTTC	CASSFSSYNEQFF
TRBJ1-2	TRBV14	TRBD1	once	TGTGCCAGCAGCCCCCACAGGGGGATCTATGGCTACACCTTC	CASSPHRGIYGYTF
TRBJ2-5	TRBV5-4	.	.	TGTGCCAGCAGCACTGCGGGATTATTCGATGAGACCCAGTACTTC	CASSTAGLFDETQYF
TRBJ2-1	TRBV21-1	.	.	TGTGCCAGCAGCAAAGACGGGACGGCCTACAATGAGCAGTTCTTC	CASSKDGTAYNEQFF
TRBJ2-7	TRBV6-5	.	.	TGTGCCAGCAGTTACTCGAGGTCCTACGAGCAGTACTTC	CASSYSRSYEQYF
TRBJ1-3	TRBV7-6	TRBD1	.	TGTGCCAGCAGCCAAAGGACAGGGTCTGGAAACACCATATATTTT	CASSQRTGSGNTIYF
TRBJ1-4	TRBV15	.	.	TGTGCCACCAGCAGAGAGGTGATCCGAGAAAAACTGTTTTTT	CATSREVIREKLFF
TRBJ2-5	TRBV6-1	TRBD1	.	TGTGCCAGCAGGGAAGGACAGGGCTACCAAGAGACCCAGTACTTC	CASREGQGYQETQYF
TRBJ2-2	TRBV28	TRBD2	.	TGTGCCAGCAGTCCCCGACTCACTAGCGGGAGGAACACCGGGGAGCTGTTTTTT	CASSPRLTSGRNTGELFF
TRBJ1-1	TRBV11-1	TRBD1	.	TGTGCCAGCAGCCCCAGTTCAGGGGGGCGGGGTGAAGCTTTCTTT	CASSPSSGGRGEAFF
TRBJ2-7	TRBV27	TRBD2	.	TGTGCCAGCTGGAGGACTAGCGTAACCTACGAGCAGTACTTC	CASWRTSVTYEQYF
TRBJ2-3	TRBV7-9	.	.	TGTGCCACCCAAGGGGGGGCAGGGTTAACAGATACGCAGTATTTT	CATQGGAGLTDTQYF
TRBJ2-2	TRBV28	.	.	TGTGCCAGCAGTTTGTCGTCTACCGCGAACACCGGGGAGCTGTTTTTT	CASSLSSTANTGELFF
TRBJ1-1	TRBV5-1	.	.	TGCGCCAGCAGCTTGGGTCAGGAGAACACTGAAGCTTTCTTT	CASSLGQENTEAFF
TRBJ2-7	TRBV5-6	TRBD1	.	TGTGCCAGCAGCTCCTCCGGGACAGGGACCCACGAGCAGTACTTC	CASSSSGTGTHEQYF
TRBJ2-2	TRBV19	TRBD1	.	TGTGCCAGTAGGCAAGACAGGGTCTACGGGGAGCTGTTTTTT	CASRQDRVYGELFF
TRBJ1-1	TRBV19	.	.	TGTGCCAGTAGTCAGTCAACCATGAACACTGAAGCTTTCTTT	CASSQSTMNTEAFF
TRBJ2-5	TRBV9	TRBD2	.	TGTGCCAGCAGCCTAGAGGGACTAGCATCAGAGACCCAGTACTTC	CASSLEGLASETQYF
TRBJ1-2	TRBV5-6	.	.	TGTGCCAGCAGCTTAGCTGGGGGGGTCTATGGCTACACCTTC	CASSLAGGVYGYTF
TRBJ1-5	TRBV5-1	.	once	TGCGCCAGCAGGCCCGGGACTCGGTACAATCAGCCCCAGCATTTT	CASRPGTRYNQPQHF
TRBJ2-7	TRBV11-1	TRBD1	.	TGTGCCAGCAGCCGTGCGAGGTGGACAGGGGGTAAAACCTACGAGCAGTACTTC	CASSRARWTGGKTYEQYF
TRBJ1-2	TRBV28	TRBD1	once	TGTGCCAGCAGTTTATTGACCAGGGGGGACGGCTACACCTTC	CASSLLTRGDGYTF
TRBJ1-2	TRBV28	.	.	TGTGCCAGCACTAGTTTCCAGGGGATGGGCTATGGCTACACCTTC	CASTSFQGMGYGYTF
TRBJ2-2	TRBV10-3	.	.	TGTGCCATCAGTGAGTTAGGACGAGCCGGGGAGCTGTTTTTT	CAISELGRAGELFF
TRBJ2-7	TRBV4-2	.	.	TGTGCCAGCAGCCCCACAGGGTCTGGCGCCTACGAGCAGTACTTC	CASSPTGSGAYEQYF
TRBJ2-7	TRBV7-2	TRBD1	.	TGTGCCAGCAGCTTAATGGGACAGAGCTCCTACGAGCAGTACTTC	CASSLMGQSSYEQYF
TRBJ1-2	TRBV6-5	.	.	TGTGCCAGCAGTTACGTAGGGGGTGGCTACACCTTC	CASSYVGGGYTF
TRBJ2-7	TRBV27	.	.	TGTGCCAGCAGTTTGAGACCGACAGGCGGCGACGAGCAGTACTTC	CASSLRPTGGDEQYF
TRBJ2-6	TRBV27	.	once	TGTGCCAGCAGTTCACGGATAGCTGGGGCCAACGTCCTGACTTTC	CASSSRIAGANVLTF
TRBJ2-5	TRBV5-1	.	.	TGCGCCAGCAGCGTTCAGGACCAAGAGACCCAGTACTTC	CASSVQDQETQYF
TRBJ2-5	TRBV7-7	.	once	TGTGCTAGCAGCACGACAGCCCTAGGGGAGACCCAGTACTTC	CASSTTALGETQYF
TRBJ2-5	TRBV7-9	.	.	TGTGCCAGCAGCAGTCGGGACACCCAAGAGACCCAGTACTTC	CASSSRDTQETQYF